Included here is one TCR beta chain sequence, with context. Its target is unknown. V was clipped by 2 bases and J by 1 base, with 11 bases between them. The CDR3 runs 15 residues. Germline loops: CDR1 MNHEY, CDR2 SVGAGI. The data are from a study of cytomegalovirus exposure and HLA in healthy donors. Broader study findings: There was a cluster of highly shared sequence variants that was likely a sequencing artifact. V- and J-gene trimming of TCR beta was linked (in a later analysis) to a missense DCLRE1C variant.

The PCR had 60 Vbeta and 13 Jbeta primers. The repertoire was sequenced with immunoSEQ multiplex PCR; TCRdb's copy has only in-frame clones and lacks some. The table lists about 140,000 clones. This chain uses TRBV6-5 with TRBJ2-5; D might be TRBD2 (6 bases). The material sequenced was PBMCs. This clonotype was obtained from a man aged 40-49 years in good health and CMV-seronegative. The CDR3 region is CASSYVLGGQETQYF. The CDR3 bases are TGTGCCAGCAGTTACGTTTTGGGGGGCCAAGAGACCCAGTACTTC.